Below, 27 T cell receptor beta chains from the same sample are listed, as sequenced in a study of blood T cell repertoires in COVID-19. Method: immunoSEQ multiplex PCR; TCRdb's copy keeps in-frame clones and lacks some. The table shows approximately 300,000 clones, with 90% occurring only once. The sequenced sample consisted of PBMCs or T cells enriched from blood (not recorded which). These TCRs come from a woman aged 18-29 years with acute COVID-19.

The chain recombines TRBV2 with TRBJ1-1, with a weak D call TRBD1 (5 bases). CDR1 is SNHLY and CDR2 is FYNNEI in the germline V gene. Between the trimmed V and J ends, which lost 6 bases and 0 bases, there was a span of 14 bases. The CDR3 covers 15 residues. Here the CDR3 reads CASRLSGSMNTEAFF. The DNA of the CDR3 is TGTGCCAGCAGACTGTCAGGGTCCATGAACACTGAAGCTTTCTTT.

This chain connects TRBV7-3 to TRBJ1-1; D is uncertain. With 2 bases removed from V and 1 base from J, the gap between germline ends came to 2 bases. The CDR3 loop spans 12 amino acids. CDR1 SGHTA and CDR2 FQGTGA come from the germline V gene. CDR3 sequence reads: CASSLQNTEAFF. DNA of the CDR3: TGTGCCAGCAGCTTACAGAACACTGAAGCTTTCTTT. The complete variable domain, with remaining parts taken from reference TRBV7-3 and TRBJ1-1, reads GAGVSQTPSNKVTEKGKYVELRCDPISGHTALYWYRQSLGQGPEFLIYFQGTGAADDSGLPNDRFFAVRPEGSVSTLKIQRTERGDSAVYLCASSLQNTEAFFGQGTRLTVV.

This chain links TRBV28 with TRBJ1-4; D is possibly TRBD1 (5 bases). The CDR3 runs 15 residues. The V end lost 5 bases, the J end lost 5 bases, and 15 bases lay between the germline ends. Germline assignment: CDR1 MDHEN and CDR2 SYDVKM. The CDR3 spells CASSLGLRGNEKLFF. The CDR3 coding sequence is TGTGCCAGCAGTCTTGGGCTTAGGGGAAATGAAAAACTGTTTTTT.

The V call is TRBV12-3 or TRBV12-4, the J call TRBJ1-1; D gene unclear. Trimming took 1 base from V and 6 from J, leaving 3 bases between them. The CDR3 loop spans 11 amino acids. CDR3 bases: TGTGCCAGCAGTTTAGGGCCTGAAGCTTTCTTT. It codes for CASSLGPEAFF.

V usage is TRBV24-1 and J usage is TRBJ1-3; no firm D call. Germline lookup yields CDR1 KGHDR and CDR2 SFDVKD. The CDR3 loop spans 16 amino acids. Trimming removed 0 bases from V and 8 bases from J, with 16 bases in between. The DNA for the CDR3 is TGTGCCACCAGTGATTTGGATAGGTGGGTCGGGGACACCATATATTTT. It specifies CATSDLDRWVGDTIYF.

The chain employs TRBV9 and TRBJ2-7, with 7 bases matching TRBD2. The germline CDR1 and CDR2 sequences are SGDLS and YYNGEE. The CDR3 contains 14 residues. V shed 4 bases, J shed 1 base, and the junction held 5 bases outside the gene matches. For the CDR3, the DNA is TGTGCCAGCAGCCTCACTAGCGAGTCCTACGAGCAGTACTTC. It specifies CASSLTSESYEQYF.

DNA of the CDR3: TGTGCCAGCACCCCCGCGACGGGAGTGAAGGATACGCAGTATTTT. Encoded protein: CASTPATGVKDTQYF. This sequence joins TRBV7-9 and TRBJ2-3; possible D gene TRBD2, 6 bases. Germline loops: CDR1 SEHNR, CDR2 FQNEAQ (reference sequence). The CDR3 runs 15 residues. V shed 7 bases and J shed 6 bases, with 20 bases lying between them.

The chain is built from TRBV4-1 and TRBJ2-7, with 12 positions matching TRBD2. V shed 0 bases and J 2 bases; nucleotides not matched to a gene: 14. Germline loops: CDR1 MGHRA, CDR2 YSYEKL. The CDR3 contains 20 residues. The CDR3 nucleotides read TGCGCCAGCAGCCAAGAATCGGGACTAGCGGGCGCTCGACGCCCCTACGAGCAGTACTTC. The encoded protein is CASSQESGLAGARRPYEQYF.

The genes are TRBV18 and TRBJ2-1; weak D call: TRBD1 (5 bases). V was cut by 8 bases and J by 9 bases, with 20 bases left in between. From germline, CDR1 is KGHSH and CDR2 LQKENI. This CDR3 region has 14 residues. The CDR3 here is CASTRASRVGEQFF. CDR3 coding DNA: TGTGCCAGCACGAGAGCTTCCAGGGTCGGTGAGCAGTTCTTC.

J is TRBJ2-1 and V is TRBV5-1; 11 bases fit TRBD2. Trimming at V came to 5 bases and at J to 5 bases, leaving 9 bases not matched to a gene. Germline lookup yields CDR1 SGHRS and CDR2 YFSETQ. The CDR3 runs to 16 residues. CDR3 DNA sequence: TGCGCCAGCAGTCCCGTAGCGGGAGGGTCGGACAATGAGCAGTTCTTC. Protein sequence: CASSPVAGGSDNEQFF. The full variable domain, in which reference TRBV5-1 and TRBJ2-1 provide the parts outside the CDR3, is KAGVTQTPRYLIKTRGQQVTLSCSPISGHRSVSWYQQTPGQGLQFLFEYFSETQRNKGNFPGRFSGRQFSNSRSEMNVSTLELGDSALYLCASSPVAGGSDNEQFFGPGTRLTVL.

The chain employs TRBV28 and TRBJ2-1, with D perhaps TRBD2 (6 bases). Trimming removed 3 bases from V and 10 bases from J, with 13 bases in between. The length of the CDR3 is 13 residues. Germline V gives CDR1 MDHEN, CDR2 SYDVKM. The CDR3: CASSFPVSGEQFF. The CDR3 DNA reads as TGTGCCAGCAGTTTCCCCGTGAGCGGGGAGCAGTTCTTC.

V is TRBV2 and J is TRBJ1-3, with a weak D call TRBD1 (5 bases). Trimming stripped 3 bases from V and 4 bases from J, with 13 bases between. In germline, CDR1 is SNHLY, CDR2 FYNNEI. This CDR3 has 15 amino acids. Here the CDR3 DNA reads TGTGCCAGCAGTGAGGGGGGAATGGGCGGAAACACCATATATTTT. This gives the protein CASSEGGMGGNTIYF.

CDR3 residues: CASSLLGTGGSDTQYF. CDR3 sequence (DNA): TGTGCCAGCAGCTTGTTAGGGACAGGGGGGTCTGATACGCAGTATTTT. This rearrangement joins TRBV11-2 to TRBJ2-3, with 11 positions matching TRBD1. The CDR3 extends over 16 amino acids. The V gene's germline CDR1 is SGHAT and CDR2 FQNNGV. The trim removed 3 bases at V and 6 bases at J, leaving 8 bases unmatched.

The chain employs TRBV5-1 and TRBJ2-3; 9 nucleotides line up with TRBD2. The V segment lost 4 bases and the J segment 5 bases; nucleotides outside the gene matches: 14. This CDR3 contains 17 residues. Germline V gene sequence: CDR1 SGHRS, CDR2 YFSETQ. The CDR3 is CASSPLLTSGTKDTQYF. Here the CDR3 DNA reads TGCGCCAGCAGCCCCCTCCTGACTAGCGGCACTAAAGATACGCAGTATTTT.

The chain couples TRBV27 to TRBJ2-7; 10 bases align to TRBD1. Germline loops: CDR1 MNHEY, CDR2 SMNVEV (reference sequence). Losses at the gene ends were 6 bases for V and 6 bases for J; bases not matched to a gene: 11. The CDR3 totals 15 residues. The CDR3 spells CASSPIPRDRGEQYF. The DNA for the CDR3 is TGTGCCAGCAGCCCAATACCCCGGGACAGGGGCGAGCAGTACTTC.

The rearrangement uses TRBV5-1 and TRBJ2-5; 7 bases line up with TRBD2. CDR3 length: 14 amino acids. Germline trimming cut 0 bases from V and 4 bases from J; bases unmatched to any gene: 3. CDR1 is SGHRS and CDR2 is YFSETQ in the germline V gene. The CDR3 sequence: CASSLGPGGETQYF. The CDR3 DNA reads as TGCGCCAGCAGCTTGGGTCCGGGGGGAGAGACCCAGTACTTC.

This clone was detected only a few times. The junction does not match germline at one end; this may be a read error. This CDR3 is CASSLQQVTLF. The DNA of the CDR3 is TGTGCCAGCAGTTTGCAGCAGGTTACTCTGTTT. The chain recombines TRBV12-3 or TRBV12-4 with TRBJ1-1; D is unresolved. This CDR3 is 11 amino acids long.

CDR3 protein: CASSILLHGNQPQHF. The CDR3 nucleotides read TGTGCCAGTAGTATCCTCCTACACGGGAATCAGCCCCAGCATTTT. The chain combines TRBV19 with TRBJ1-5; D remains ambiguous. CDR3 length: 15 amino acids. V was clipped by 3 bases and J by 4 bases, with 13 bases between them. Germline V CDR1 and CDR2: LNHDA, SQIVND (reference sequence).

V is TRBV3-1 (or the pseudogene TRBV3-2) and J is TRBJ2-7, with 7 bases fitting TRBD2. Per the germline V gene, CDR1 is LGHDT and CDR2 is YNNKEL (reference sequence). The V gene end was trimmed by 0 bases and the J gene end by 6 bases; junction bases not matched to a gene: 8. The CDR3 contains 15 residues. CDR3 nucleotide sequence: TGTGCCAGCAGCCAAGATCTATCGCGGGAGAGCGAGCAGTACTTC. Protein sequence: CASSQDLSRESEQYF.

The V gene is TRBV4-1, the J gene TRBJ1-1, with D possibly TRBD1 on 6 matching bases. CDR1 is MGHRA and CDR2 is YSYEKL in the germline V gene. There are 13 residues in the CDR3. V lost 4 bases, J lost 4 bases, and 10 bases lay in between. CDR3 residues: CASSLGGATEAFF. In DNA, the CDR3 is TGCGCCAGCAGCCTGGGGGGGGCCACTGAAGCTTTCTTT.

This sequence joins TRBV18 and TRBJ1-2, with D maybe TRBD1 (6 bases). V lost 2 bases and J lost 8, with 15 bases in between. The germline V gene encodes CDR1 KGHSH and CDR2 LQKENI. The CDR3 sequence is 14 residues long. The CDR3 spells CASSPGQGPEGYTF. The CDR3 DNA reads as TGTGCCAGCTCACCAGGCCAGGGGCCGGAAGGCTACACCTTC. The variable domain in full, with the rest retrieved from reference TRBV18 and TRBJ1-2, is NAGVMQNPRHLVRRRGQEARLRCSPMKGHSHVYWYRQLPEEGLKFMVYLQKENIIDESGMPKERFSAEFPKEGPSILRIQQVVRGDSAAYFCASSPGQGPEGYTFGSGTRLTVV.

This chain joins TRBV5-1 and TRBJ2-2, with D tentatively TRBD1 (6 bases). The CDR3 has 14 residues. The V gene lost 3 bases and the J gene lost 8 bases, with 14 bases spanning the gap. Germline CDR1 and CDR2: SGHRS and YFSETQ. CDR3 protein: CASSWDTPSGELFF. In nucleotides, the CDR3 is TGCGCCAGCAGCTGGGACACCCCGTCGGGGGAGCTGTTTTTT.

The CDR3, as DNA: TGTGCCAGTAGCCCTAGGAACACAGATACGCAGTATTTT. Its protein product is CASSPRNTDTQYF. This sequence joins TRBV19 and TRBJ2-3, with D unresolved. V was shortened by 6 bases and J by 2 bases, with 9 bases between the two germline ends. Germline V CDR1 and CDR2: LNHDA, SQIVND (reference sequence). The CDR3 is 13 residues long.

The V and J genes are TRBV3-1 (or the pseudogene TRBV3-2) and TRBJ2-2, with a tentative D call TRBD2 (6 bases). The CDR3 is 15 residues long. Trimming removed 5 bases from V and 4 bases from J, with 14 bases in between. In germline, CDR1 is LGHDT, CDR2 YNNKEL (reference sequence). The CDR3 sequence: CASSFRGGGTGELFF. DNA of the CDR3: TGTGCCAGCAGCTTCCGGGGAGGAGGCACCGGGGAGCTGTTTTTT.

The rearrangement joins TRBV6-5 to TRBJ1-5; maybe TRBD1 (5 bases). This CDR3 is built from 14 residues. Germline V gene data show CDR1 as MNHEY and CDR2 as SVGAGI. V was pared by 3 bases and J by 6 bases, with 12 bases between. CDR3 residues: CASSYRGVGQPQHF. DNA of the CDR3: TGTGCCAGCAGTTATCGGGGGGTTGGTCAGCCCCAGCATTTT.

The CDR3 spells CAISEQRESNEQFF. CDR3 sequence (DNA): TGTGCCATCAGTGAGCAACGGGAGAGCAATGAGCAGTTCTTC. The J gene is TRBJ2-1, the V gene TRBV10-3, with D possibly being TRBD2 (6 bases). In germline, CDR1 is ENHRY, CDR2 SYGVKD. Trimming shortened V by 2 bases and J by 6 bases, and 11 bases separated the two germline ends. The length of the CDR3 is 14 residues.

This chain links TRBV6-5 with TRBJ2-7, with a tentative D call TRBD2 (5 bases). Germline-derived CDR1 and CDR2 are MNHEY and SVGAGI. CDR3 length equals 14 residues. V was clipped by 10 bases and J by 7 bases, with 23 bases between them. CDR3 region: CAIPNPEGSGEQYF. The DNA for the CDR3 is TGTGCCATCCCAAACCCAGAGGGATCGGGAGAGCAGTACTTC.